This TCR beta chain was identified during a study of cytomegalovirus exposure and HLA in healthy donors. Donors sampled were nominally healthy, though unrecorded immune exposures were likely. Concerning this clone: What it recognizes is unknown.

With 2 bases removed from V and 3 bases from J, the gap between germline ends came to 8 bases. The CDR3 length is 13 residues. From germline, CDR1 is SGHTA and CDR2 FQGTGA. PCR amplification relied on 60 Vbeta primers (plus 13 Jbeta primers). Generated by immunoSEQ multiplex PCR, the TCRdb table keeps only in-frame clones and is missing some. The sample carries around 130,000 clones, 75% to 85% recorded once. Study observations and caveats: In an earlier analysis, in approximately 630 donors, most V segments appeared productive either ~87% or ~30% of the time. The study put 150 to 200 TCR beta chains on its list as cytomegalovirus-associated. The authors confirmed in vitro that three CMV-associated chains were specific for CMV antigens.

What was sequenced was PBMCs. This chain connects TRBV7-3 to TRBJ2-7; possible D gene TRBD1, 7 bases. The receptor was isolated from a middle-aged woman in good health and CMV-seropositive. CDR3 in amino acids: CASSLQGGYEQYF. CDR3 DNA: TGTGCCAGCAGCTTACAGGGGGGCTACGAGCAGTACTTC.